These 22 T cell receptor beta chains originate from one sample sequenced in a study of tumor-infiltrating lymphocytes in localized non-small cell lung cancer. Profiled with immunoSEQ multiplex PCR; TCRdb holds only in-frame clones, not every one. The sample shows 20,000 to 25,000 clones, 70% to 80% of them seen only once. The specimen sequenced was lung tumor tissue. These receptors were collected from a human donor with non-small cell lung cancer.

The V and J genes are TRBV10-3 and TRBJ1-4; D gene unclear. Per the germline V gene, CDR1 is ENHRY and CDR2 is SYGVKD. The CDR3 extends over 13 amino acids. V lost 4 bases, J lost 0 bases, and 3 bases lay in between. CDR3 amino acids: CAISGATNEKLFF. CDR3 in DNA: TGTGCCATCAGTGGTGCAACTAATGAAAAACTGTTTTTT.

The CDR3 spells CASSLTGFVEQYF. For the CDR3, the DNA is TGCGCCAGCAGCTTAACAGGGTTCGTCGAGCAGTACTTC. This sequence joins TRBV5-1 and TRBJ2-7; perhaps TRBD1 as D (6 bases). CDR3 length equals 13 residues. The ends were cut back, 2 bases at V and 6 bases at J, with 12 bases in the middle. Per the germline V gene, CDR1 is SGHRS and CDR2 is YFSETQ.

This sequence joins TRBV6-1 and TRBJ2-3; 7 bases are shared with TRBD1. J was trimmed by 4 bases and V by 7 bases; bases with no gene match: 5. Germline V gives CDR1 MNHNS, CDR2 SASEGT. The CDR3 has 13 residues. This CDR3 is CASTNRGADTQYF. The CDR3 DNA is TGTGCCAGCACCAACAGGGGTGCAGATACGCAGTATTTT.

This clone came up once. The V call is TRBV11-2, the J call TRBJ2-7; TRBD1 agrees at 8 bases. The length of the CDR3 is 16 residues. CDR1 and CDR2 (germline): SGHAT, FQNNGV. With V trimmed by 5 bases and J by 4 bases, 13 bases remained unmatched. The CDR3 loop is CASSIRTGTFLYEQYF. CDR3 nucleotide sequence: TGTGCCAGCAGCATACGGACAGGGACTTTCCTTTACGAGCAGTACTTC.

This chain links TRBV19 with TRBJ1-1, with unresolved D. The CDR3 has 13 amino acids. Germline loops: CDR1 LNHDA, CDR2 SQIVND (reference sequence). V was cut by 4 bases and J by 4 bases, with 10 bases left in between. The CDR3 region is CASSSVRGTEAFF. CDR3 DNA: TGTGCCAGTAGTAGCGTCCGGGGCACTGAAGCTTTCTTT.

The chain has TRBV5-6 and TRBJ2-5; no definite D call. The V and J ends lost 3 bases and 2 bases respectively, with 8 bases between them. This CDR3 has 13 residues. In germline, CDR1 is SGHDT, CDR2 YYEEEE. The CDR3 spells CASSSISQETQYF. In DNA, the CDR3 is TGTGCCAGCAGCTCGATCTCTCAAGAGACCCAGTACTTC.

V gene TRBV5-4 combines with J gene TRBJ1-2, with D perhaps TRBD1 (6 bases). Germline CDR1 SGHNT, CDR2 YYREEE (reference sequence). The CDR3 runs 15 residues. Trimming left V 0 bases short and J 5 bases short, with 14 bases between. The CDR3 protein is CASSLGGASWYGYTF. The CDR3 nucleotides read TGTGCCAGCAGCTTGGGGGGGGCCAGTTGGTATGGCTACACCTTC.

The chain joins TRBV7-9 to TRBJ1-1; tentatively, D is TRBD1 (5 bases). The CDR3 is 14 amino acids. With 0 bases removed from V and 3 bases from J, the gap between germline ends came to 8 bases. CDR1 and CDR2 (germline): SEHNR, FQNEAQ (reference sequence). This CDR3 is CASSLAQGHTEAFF. Written as DNA, the CDR3 is TGTGCCAGCAGCTTAGCGCAGGGACACACTGAAGCTTTCTTT.

This clone was observed a single time. The chain couples TRBV9 to TRBJ2-1; 15 nucleotides match TRBD2. V shed 0 bases and J 6 bases; nucleotides not matched to a gene: 7. Germline V gene lookup returns CDR1 SGDLS and CDR2 YYNGEE. The CDR3 is 18 residues long. The CDR3 here is CASSVGTSGRAGGNEQFF. CDR3 coding DNA: TGTGCCAGCAGCGTAGGGACTAGCGGGAGGGCCGGGGGCAATGAGCAGTTCTTC.

This clone occurred a few times. The same CDR3 is also encoded by other DNA sequences in this sample. V and J are TRBV10-3 and TRBJ2-7; D is undetermined. CDR3 size: 11 residues. Per germline, CDR1 ENHRY and CDR2 SYGVKD. The V and J ends lost 4 bases and 4 bases respectively, with 5 bases between them. CDR3 protein: CAISVGYEQYF. CDR3 sequence (DNA): TGTGCCATCAGTGTGGGGTACGAGCAGTACTTC.

The genes are TRBV6-5 and TRBJ1-1; a possible D gene is TRBD1 (6 bases). The CDR3 length is 14 residues. Germline CDR1 is MNHEY and CDR2 is SVGAGI. V was clipped by 1 base and J by 1 base, with 7 bases between them. DNA for the CDR3: TGTGCCAGCAGTTACTTGACAGGGAACACTGAAGCTTTCTTT. Translated: CASSYLTGNTEAFF.

CDR3 sequence: CASSLTTGREFF. The DNA of the CDR3 is TGTGCCAGCAGTTTGACCACAGGGAGGGAGTTCTTC. This rearrangement joins TRBV28 to TRBJ2-1, with D maybe TRBD2 (7 bases). From germline, CDR1 is MDHEN and CDR2 SYDVKM. CDR3 length: 12 residues. Between the trimmed V and J ends, which lost 3 bases and 14 bases, there was a span of 14 bases.

This sequence joins TRBV11-2 and TRBJ1-4, with D uncertain. Per the germline V gene, CDR1 is SGHAT and CDR2 is FQNNGV. The CDR3 sequence is 14 residues long. Between the trimmed V and J ends, which lost 7 bases and 5 bases, there was a span of 14 bases. The CDR3 reads CASILPDQNEKLFF. The CDR3 nucleotides read TGTGCCAGCATTCTCCCGGACCAAAATGAAAAACTGTTTTTT.

The V call is TRBV7-6, the J call TRBJ2-2; D call uncertain. This CDR3 region has 15 residues. Germline assignment: CDR1 SGHVS and CDR2 FNYEAQ. V lost 5 bases and J lost 5, with 15 bases in between. CDR3 region: CASSPIHVLTGELFF. In DNA form, the CDR3 reads TGTGCCAGCAGCCCCATCCATGTTTTGACCGGGGAGCTGTTTTTT.

This clone was recorded a few times. V is TRBV11-3 and J is TRBJ1-1; D might be TRBD1 (5 bases). V was shortened by 5 bases and J by 9 bases, with 16 bases between the two germline ends. The CDR3 extends over 13 amino acids. Germline CDR1 and CDR2: SGHNT and YENEEA. The CDR3 nucleotides are TGTGCCAGCAGCCCCACCCGCGGGGGAAAAGCTTTCTTT. This translates into CASSPTRGGKAFF.

The chain uses TRBV7-9 and TRBJ2-1; D is unresolved. This CDR3 comprises 11 residues. V dropped 11 bases and J dropped 3 bases, with 8 bases sitting between them. The germline gives CDR1 SEHNR, CDR2 FQNEAQ (reference sequence). The CDR3 loop is CAGLGYNEQFF. CDR3 coding DNA: TGTGCCGGTCTGGGCTACAATGAGCAGTTCTTC.

The chain is built from TRBV5-6 and TRBJ2-7; no definite D call. The CDR3 is 12 amino acids. Trimming stripped 4 bases from V and 0 bases from J, with 5 bases between. CDR1 is SGHDT, CDR2 YYEEEE, per germline. The chain's CDR3 is CASSRASYEQYF. Here the CDR3 DNA reads TGTGCCAGCAGCCGCGCCTCCTACGAGCAGTACTTC.

The chain employs TRBV13 and TRBJ1-2; 11 bases are shared with TRBD1. Trimming removed 5 bases from V and 2 bases from J; junction bases left unmatched: 1. The CDR3 has 14 residues. In germline, CDR1 is PRHDT, CDR2 FYEKMQ (reference sequence). CDR3 amino acids: CASSRDRGNYGYTF. In DNA form, the CDR3 reads TGTGCCAGCAGCCGGGACAGGGGGAACTATGGCTACACCTTC.

The chain recombines TRBV29-1 with TRBJ2-1; 14 positions match TRBD2. Germline V lookup: CDR1 SQVTM, CDR2 ANQGSEA. The V and J ends lost 6 bases and 3 bases, in that order; junction bases with no gene match: 7. This CDR3 is built from 16 residues. Here the CDR3 DNA reads TGCAGCGTCCGGACTAGCGGGAGGTTTTACTACAATGAGCAGTTCTTC. Its translation is CSVRTSGRFYYNEQFF.

This clone was observed a few times. This chain connects TRBV5-1 to TRBJ2-7; 7 nucleotides match TRBD2. This CDR3 contains 15 residues. The germline V gene encodes CDR1 SGHRS and CDR2 YFSETQ. With 0 bases clipped from V and 6 bases from J, the junction kept 9 bases outside the gene matches. The CDR3 sequence is CASSLGGGGRGEQYF. The CDR3 nucleotides read TGCGCCAGCAGCTTGGGGGGAGGCGGGAGAGGCGAGCAGTACTTC.

This chain connects TRBV5-6 to TRBJ1-1, with D possibly being TRBD1 (6 bases). Germline V gives CDR1 SGHDT, CDR2 YYEEEE. Trimming shortened V by 0 bases and J by 6 bases, and 12 bases separated the two germline ends. CDR3 length: 14 residues. The CDR3 loop reads CASSLAGQRAEAFF. CDR3 DNA: TGTGCCAGCAGCTTGGCGGGACAAAGAGCTGAAGCTTTCTTT.

This clone was picked up a small number of times. CDR3 residues: CASSTLQDTEAFF. The DNA for the CDR3 is TGTGCCAGCTCAACCCTACAAGACACTGAAGCTTTCTTT. The chain is built from TRBV18 and TRBJ1-1, with D unclear. In germline, CDR1 is KGHSH, CDR2 LQKENI. The CDR3 is 13 amino acids. Trimming left V 5 bases short and J 3 bases short, with 10 bases between.